Reported below is one TCR beta chain. The antigen is not known. Being one base from a much bigger clone, this may be a read error. This entry belongs to a study of regulatory T cells in long-lasting Graves disease. On the study more broadly: Patients with persistent Graves' disease had over 5 years of antithyroid drugs and persistent TSH receptor antibodies. Study results and limitations: Reduced TCR diversity was observed in persistent Graves' patients versus newly diagnosed patients. Sample size was small, which may have lowered accuracy.

The CDR3 loop spans 15 amino acids. V shed 3 bases, J shed 8 bases, and the junction held 11 bases outside the gene matches. Time point denoted: persistent/refractory GD, antithyroid drugs over 5 years with positive TRAb. PBMC RNA was the source of the TCR library. For TCR beta, libraries came from iRepertoire HTBI primers and Arm-PCR of CDR3 regions. Using its own MiXCR run on the multiplex PCR reads, TCRdb lists one record per CDR3 protein. The table includes about 340,000 distinct CDR3 sequences, around 20% detected once. The receptor's source is a female donor with Graves disease. The V gene is TRBV12-3 or TRBV12-4, the J gene TRBJ1-2, with 8 bases lining up with TRBD1. The input for sequencing was peripheral blood mononuclear cells (PBMCs), taken when the disease was refractory, from a patient treated with antithyroid drugs. The CDR3 nucleotides read TGTGCCAGCAGTTTTGGGGGACAGGAGGCCCTAGGCTACACCTTC. This encodes CASSFGGQEALGYTF.